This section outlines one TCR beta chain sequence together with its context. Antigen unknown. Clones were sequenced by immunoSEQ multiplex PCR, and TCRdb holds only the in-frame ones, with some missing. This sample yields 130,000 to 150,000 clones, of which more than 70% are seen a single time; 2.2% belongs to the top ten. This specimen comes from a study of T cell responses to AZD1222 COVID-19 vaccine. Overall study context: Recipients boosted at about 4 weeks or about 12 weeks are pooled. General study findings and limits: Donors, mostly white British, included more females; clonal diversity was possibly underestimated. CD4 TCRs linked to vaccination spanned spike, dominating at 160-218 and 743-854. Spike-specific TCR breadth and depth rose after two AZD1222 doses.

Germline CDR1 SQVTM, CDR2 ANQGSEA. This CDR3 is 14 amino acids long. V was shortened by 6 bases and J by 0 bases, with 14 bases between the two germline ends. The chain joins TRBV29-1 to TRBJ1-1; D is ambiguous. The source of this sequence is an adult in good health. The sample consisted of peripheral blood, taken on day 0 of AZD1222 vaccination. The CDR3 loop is CSVQSGGVNTEAFF. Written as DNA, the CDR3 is TGCAGCGTCCAATCAGGTGGAGTGAACACTGAAGCTTTCTTT.